This paragraph reports one TCR beta chain. What it binds is not known. The source of the sample is a study of shared clonotypes between healthy human individuals. Study context: Three CD4 naive, three CD4 memory, two CD8 naive and one CD8 memory plate were used per donor. General study findings and limits: Naive subsets, compared against memory subsets, generally had larger estimated richness values. Naive CD4 clonotypes were shared across several donors at 4.5% to 6%.

TCRdb keeps only in-frame clones here, not all; method: immunoSEQ multiplex PCR. The sample yields about 660,000 clones, over 65% seen once. It was into CD45RA+ naive and CD45RA-negative memory subsets that the CD4+ cells were split. The ends were cut back, 0 bases at V and 7 bases at J, with 11 bases in the middle. The germline CDR1 and CDR2 sequences are SGDLS and YYNGEE. The CDR3 consists of 14 residues. This clonotype was obtained from a woman in her 30s in good health. Material: memory CD4+ T cells sorted from blood. Subset in this sample: CD45RA-negative fraction. The rearrangement uses TRBV9 and TRBJ2-1; D is possibly TRBD2 (6 bases). The CDR3 DNA is TGTGCCAGCAGCGTAGAGGTCGGGAGAAATGAGCAGTTCTTC. Its translation: CASSVEVGRNEQFF.